This TCR beta chain was obtained from a study of OX40 agonist ivuxolimab in advanced cancers. Study-level information: Patients received the agonistic anti-OX40 (CD134) antibody ivuxolimab. Earlier anti-PD-1, anti-PD-L1 or anti-CTLA-4 therapy was permitted; 30% to 45% had received some.

Findings of the study overall: The average count of expanded clones was higher among CD8+ T cells than among CD4+. Dose levels from 0.1 to 3.0 mg/kg saw CD4+ and CD8+ blood T cells expand clonally by week 6.

TCRdb's copy holds only in-frame clones and misses some; the assay was immunoSEQ multiplex PCR. The sample records tens of thousands of clones, around 89% being singletons. With regard to this clone: The target antigen is unknown.

V lost 2 bases, J lost 2 bases, and 4 bases stayed unmatched. The CDR3 totals 16 residues. Looked up from germline, CDR1 is PRHDT and CDR2 is FYEKMQ (reference sequence). This clonotype was obtained from an adult with an advanced solid tumor such as melanoma, head and neck, liver or kidney cancer. The chain is built from TRBV13 and TRBJ2-5; 11 bases align to TRBD2. Here the sequenced sample was CD4+ or CD8+ T cells sorted from blood, taken in a trial of the OX40 agonist ivuxolimab. The CDR3 nucleotides are TGTGCCAGCAGCTTAATCCTAGCGGGGGGACAAGAGACCCAGTACTTC. It yields the protein CASSLILAGGQETQYF.